This T cell receptor beta chain was documented in a study of PD-L1 blockade in urothelial cancer. Study details: Each participant's history included 0 to 3 prior chemotherapy regimens. Blood analysis took place 3 weeks (second dose) and 6 weeks after treatment start.

Germline V gene sequence: CDR1 SGHTA, CDR2 FQGNSA. V lost 5 bases to trimming and J lost 5 bases; unmatched junction nucleotides: 13. This CDR3 contains 16 residues. Time point indicated: peripheral blood 6 weeks after treatment start. The study enrolled patients with locally advanced or metastatic urothelial carcinoma. In each PCR, synthetic TCR analog templates were spiked in. Sequenced by immunoSEQ multiplex PCR; TCRdb stores in-frame clones only, minus some. Of some 40,000 clones detected, roughly 80% appear once; the ten largest clones hold more than 9%. The chain couples TRBV7-2 to TRBJ1-1; TRBD1 matches at 8 bases. The specimen was PBMCs, collected around atezolizumab (anti-PD-L1) treatment. This receptor was taken from a man aged 35 to 55 with urothelial cancer. CDR3 protein: CASSRSYRDRWTEAFF. DNA for the CDR3: TGTGCCAGCAGCCGATCGTACCGGGACAGGTGGACTGAAGCTTTCTTT.